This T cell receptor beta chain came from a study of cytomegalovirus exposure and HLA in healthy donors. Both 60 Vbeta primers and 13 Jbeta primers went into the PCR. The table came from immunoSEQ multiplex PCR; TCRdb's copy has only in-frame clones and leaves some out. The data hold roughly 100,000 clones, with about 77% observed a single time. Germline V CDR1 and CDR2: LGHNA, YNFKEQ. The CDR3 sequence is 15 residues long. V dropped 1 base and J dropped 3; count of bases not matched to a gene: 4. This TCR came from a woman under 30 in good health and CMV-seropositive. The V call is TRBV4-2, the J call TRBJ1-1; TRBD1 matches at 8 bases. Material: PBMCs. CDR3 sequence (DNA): TGTGCCAGCAGCCAAGGGACAGGGAGGGACACTGAAGCTTTCTTT. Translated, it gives CASSQGTGRDTEAFF.